The T cell receptor (beta chain) described here comes from a study of Ad26.COV2.S vaccination and SARS-CoV-2 variants. The overall study: Intramuscularly, Ad26.COV2.S was given either once or twice, 56 days apart.

The treatment denotes: around 19 received Ad26.COV2.S at low or high dose, single or two shots; 5 received placebo; per-sample allocation not given. Repertoires come from day 63 after the first vaccine or placebo injection. Ad26 vector vaccine expressed Wuhan-strain SARS-CoV-2 spike. Measured with immunoSEQ multiplex PCR; TCRdb has only the in-frame clones, and not every one. In the table there are 450,000 to 550,000 clones, 75% to 90% of which are singletons. About this clone: The limits of the CDR3 on the DNA are not certain, so only TCRdb's listed CDR3 is given.

Material: peripheral blood, obtained in a trial of Ad26.COV2.S vaccine versus placebo. The clonotype was recovered from a person between 18 and 60 years old who received the Ad26.COV2.S COVID-19 vaccine or a placebo.

The CDR3 sequence is CASSLKILGGLFRTPGSCFF. V and J are TRBV7-3 and TRBJ2-2. The CDR3 adds up to 20 amino acids, both ends counted. The germline gives CDR1 SGHTA, CDR2 FQGTGA.